The 10 T cell receptor beta chains presented below share a single source sample, sequenced in a study of CD8+CD57+ T cells in acquired aplastic anemia. Template material for TCR beta VDJ and CDR3 profiling consisted of genomic DNA. From the reads, TCRdb called clonotypes with MiXCR, one entry per CDR3 protein. The sample carries 250,000 to 300,000 distinct CDR3 sequences, approximately 57% recorded once. The source material was sorted CD4+, CD8+, or CD8+CD57+ T cells (not recorded which) from PBMCs. These receptors were obtained from a human donor with severe aplastic anemia or a healthy control (not recorded which).

This clonotype was picked up many times. The chain uses TRBV7-3 and TRBJ2-4, with D possibly TRBD2 on 7 matching bases. Germline V lookup: CDR1 SGHTA, CDR2 FQGTGA. V lost 3 bases, J lost 5 bases, and 11 bases lay in between. The CDR3 runs 14 residues. In DNA form, the CDR3 reads TGTGCCAGCAGCTTGTCGGGGGGCGAAAACATTCAGTACTTC. Translated, it gives CASSLSGGENIQYF.

The chain is built from TRBV10-3 and TRBJ1-2; D is possibly TRBD1 (6 bases). Germline CDR1 reads ENHRY; CDR2 reads SYGVKD. This CDR3 has 12 amino acids. V gave up 3 bases and J gave up 4 bases, with 6 bases separating them. The CDR3 loop reads CAISDRGYGYTF. The CDR3 DNA reads TGTGCCATCAGTGACAGGGGCTATGGCTACACCTTC.

The J gene is TRBJ1-2, the V gene TRBV7-3; perhaps TRBD1 as D (6 bases). The CDR3 sequence is 20 residues long. The germline gives CDR1 SGHTA, CDR2 FQGTGA. The V end was cut by 2 bases, the J end by 7 bases, with 32 bases between. The CDR3 bases are TGTGCCAGCAGCTTAGGTCGTCGACTAGCGGGGGGCGCGTATCATGGTGGCTACACCTTC. Translated, it gives CASSLGRRLAGGAYHGGYTF.

This sequence joins TRBV14 and TRBJ1-2; possibly TRBD1 for D (5 bases). The germline CDR1 and CDR2 sequences are SGHDN and FVKESK. The CDR3 is made up of 13 amino acids. V lost 9 bases to trimming and J lost 5 bases, with 16 bases between them. CDR3 residues: CASRYSAGYGYTF. CDR3 nucleotide sequence: TGTGCCAGTCGATATTCGGCAGGGTATGGCTACACCTTC.

This chain connects TRBV10-2 to TRBJ2-5, with a possible D match to TRBD2 (5 bases). Trimming removed 7 bases at V and 4 bases at J, with 13 bases between. The CDR3 runs to 13 residues. The V gene's germline CDR1 is WSHSY and CDR2 SAAADI. The CDR3 bases are TGCGCCAGCACCTGGGCCCGGGGAGAGACCCAGTACTTC. This translates into CASTWARGETQYF.

This clonotype was seen at least ten times. V gene TRBV11-3 combines with J gene TRBJ2-3; D unresolved. From germline, CDR1 is SGHNT and CDR2 YENEEA. CDR3 length: 14 residues. Trimming pared 2 bases from V and 3 bases from J, leaving 9 bases between. DNA for the CDR3: TGTGCCAGCAGCTTATATAGTGGTACAGATACGCAGTATTTT. It translates to CASSLYSGTDTQYF.

There are a few counts of this clonotype. A clone one base away is much larger, so this may be a read error. The V and J genes are TRBV5-1 and TRBJ2-7; 7 bases align to TRBD2. The length of the CDR3 is 13 residues. CDR1 and CDR2 from the germline V gene are SGHRS and YFSETQ. The CDR3 spells CASRGTNSYGQYF. The CDR3 nucleotides read TGCGCCAGCAGGGGGACTAACTCCTACGGGCAGTACTTC.

This clonotype has a count of ten or more. V is TRBV6-5 and J is TRBJ2-2; D unresolved. CDR3 length: 14 amino acids. Looked up from germline, CDR1 is MNHEY and CDR2 is SVGAGI. Trimming left V 6 bases short and J 8 bases short, with 16 bases between. The CDR3 bases are TGTGCCAGCAGGGATGCCGGCCGTATAGGGGAGCTGTTTTTT. Its protein product is CASRDAGRIGELFF.

V usage is TRBV20-1 and J usage is TRBJ2-1; perhaps TRBD2 as D (6 bases). V lost 2 bases and J lost 4, with 18 bases in between. The germline V gene has CDR1 DFQATT and CDR2 SNEGSKA (reference sequence). CDR3 length: 16 amino acids. The CDR3 DNA is TGCAGTGCTAGATTGCGGTCTAGCGACCAGTACAATGAGCAGTTCTTC. Its translation: CSARLRSSDQYNEQFF.

This clonotype has at least ten counts. This chain uses TRBV6-5 with TRBJ1-6, with D tentatively TRBD1 (5 bases). This CDR3 contains 14 residues. Germline V gene data show CDR1 as MNHEY and CDR2 as SVGAGI. Trimming took 0 bases from V and 7 from J, leaving 7 bases between them. This CDR3 is CASSYSQGNSPLHF. The CDR3 bases are TGTGCCAGCAGTTACTCGCAGGGCAATTCACCCCTCCACTTT.